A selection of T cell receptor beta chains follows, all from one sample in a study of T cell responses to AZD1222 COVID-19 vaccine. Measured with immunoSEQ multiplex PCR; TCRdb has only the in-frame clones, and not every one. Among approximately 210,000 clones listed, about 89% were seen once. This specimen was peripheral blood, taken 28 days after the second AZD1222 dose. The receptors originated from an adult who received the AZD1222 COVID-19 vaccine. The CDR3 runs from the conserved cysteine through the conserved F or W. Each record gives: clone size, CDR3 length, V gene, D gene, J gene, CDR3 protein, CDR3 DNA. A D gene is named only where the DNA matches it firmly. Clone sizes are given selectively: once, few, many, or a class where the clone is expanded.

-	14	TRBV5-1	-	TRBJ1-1	CASSLERGNTEAFF	TGCGCCAGCAGCTTGGAGAGGGGGAACACTGAAGCTTTCTTT
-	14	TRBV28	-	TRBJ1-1	CASSSPPPNTEAFF	TGTGCCAGCAGTTCGCCTCCCCCTAACACTGAAGCTTTCTTT
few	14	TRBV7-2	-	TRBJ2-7	CASSLAGQVYEQYF	TGTGCCAGCAGCTTAGCAGGGCAAGTCTACGAGCAGTACTTC
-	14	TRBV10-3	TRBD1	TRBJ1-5	CAISEGTAAQPQHF	TGTGCCATCAGTGAGGGGACAGCGGCTCAGCCCCAGCATTTT
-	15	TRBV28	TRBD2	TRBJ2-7	CASSLTFTSGHEQYF	TGTGCCAGCAGTTTAACGTTTACTAGCGGGCACGAGCAGTACTTC
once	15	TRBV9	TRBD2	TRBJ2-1	CASSETSGRVDEQFF	TGTGCCAGCAGCGAAACTAGCGGGAGAGTCGATGAGCAGTTCTTC
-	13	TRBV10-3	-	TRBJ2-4	CAISTKGSYIQYF	TGTGCCATCAGTACCAAAGGATCTTACATTCAGTACTTC
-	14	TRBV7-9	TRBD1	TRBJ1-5	CASSLGQGDQPQHF	TGTGCCAGCAGCTTAGGACAGGGCGATCAGCCCCAGCATTTT
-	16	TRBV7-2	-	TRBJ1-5	CASSLVDGNSNQPQHF	TGTGCCAGCAGCTTAGTGGACGGGAACAGCAATCAGCCCCAGCATTTT
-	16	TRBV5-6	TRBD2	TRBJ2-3	CASSLWGLAGTDTQYF	TGTGCCAGCAGCTTGTGGGGACTAGCGGGCACAGATACGCAGTATTTT
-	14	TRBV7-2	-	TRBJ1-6	CASSLRLDYSPLHF	TGTGCCAGCAGCTTAAGGCTGGATTATTCACCCCTCCACTTT
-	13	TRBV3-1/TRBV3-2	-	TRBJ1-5	CASSPRGNQPQHF	TGTGCCAGCAGCCCCCGCGGGAATCAGCCCCAGCATTTT
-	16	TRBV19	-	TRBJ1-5	CASSIGGGRGKQPQHF	TGTGCCAGTAGTATTGGGGGCGGCAGGGGTAAACAGCCCCAGCATTTT
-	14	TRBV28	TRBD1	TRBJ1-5	CASMTGDSNQPQHF	TGTGCCAGCATGACAGGGGATAGCAATCAGCCCCAGCATTTT
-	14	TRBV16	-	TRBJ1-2	CASSQLDKWYGYTF	TGTGCCAGCAGCCAATTGGACAAGTGGTATGGCTACACCTTC
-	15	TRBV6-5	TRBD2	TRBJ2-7	CASRRREVPSYEQYF	TGTGCCAGCAGGAGGCGGGAGGTCCCCTCCTACGAGCAGTACTTC
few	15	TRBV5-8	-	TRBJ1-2	CASSLDVLANYGYTF	TGTGCCAGCAGCTTGGACGTGTTAGCTAACTATGGCTACACCTTC
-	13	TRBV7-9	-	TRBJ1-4	CASSPRLNEKLFF	TGTGCCAGCAGCCCTCGACTCAATGAAAAACTGTTTTTT
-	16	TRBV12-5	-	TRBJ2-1	CASGLVVGLQDNEQFF	TGTGCTAGTGGTTTGGTAGTGGGGTTACAGGACAATGAGCAGTTCTTC
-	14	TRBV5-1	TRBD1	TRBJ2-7	CASSLYRGSYEQYF	TGCGCCAGCAGCTTATACAGGGGCTCCTACGAGCAGTACTTC
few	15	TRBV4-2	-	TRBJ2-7	CASSSTGLRIYEQYF	TGTGCCAGCAGCAGCACAGGGTTACGGATCTACGAGCAGTACTTC
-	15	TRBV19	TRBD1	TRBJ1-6	CASSIQGAYNSPLHF	TGTGCCAGTAGTATCCAGGGGGCCTATAATTCACCCCTCCACTTT
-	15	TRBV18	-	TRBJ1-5	CASSPPKGANQPQHF	TGTGCCAGCTCACCACCGAAAGGGGCAAATCAGCCCCAGCATTTT
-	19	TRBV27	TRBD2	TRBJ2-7	CASSLHRTSGRARYYEQYF	TGTGCCAGCAGTCTACACAGGACTAGCGGGAGAGCCAGATACTACGAGCAGTACTTC
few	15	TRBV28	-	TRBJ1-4	CASRRGGATNEKLFF	TGTGCCAGCCGCCGGGGAGGTGCAACTAATGAAAAACTGTTTTTT
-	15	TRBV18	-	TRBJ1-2	CASSASGLPLYGYTF	TGTGCCAGCTCAGCTTCAGGGCTACCCCTCTATGGCTACACCTTC
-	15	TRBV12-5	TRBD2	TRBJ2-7	CASGLVGAGFGRQYF	TGTGCTAGTGGTTTGGTAGGAGCGGGGTTCGGGCGGCAGTACTTC
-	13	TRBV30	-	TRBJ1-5	CAWGTGGNQPQHF	TGTGCCTGGGGGACCGGTGGCAATCAGCCCCAGCATTTT
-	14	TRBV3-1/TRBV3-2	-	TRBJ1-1	CASSTRAGDTEAFF	TGTGCCAGCAGCACCCGCGCGGGGGACACTGAAGCTTTCTTT
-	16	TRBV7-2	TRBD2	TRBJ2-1	CASSLAGLAGYNEQFF	TGTGCCAGCAGCTTGGCGGGACTAGCAGGCTACAATGAGCAGTTCTTC
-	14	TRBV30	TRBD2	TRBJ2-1	CAWNDRAGVDEQFF	TGTGCCTGGAATGACCGGGCGGGAGTGGATGAGCAGTTCTTC
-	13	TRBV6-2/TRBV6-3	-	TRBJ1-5	CASSSWSNQPQHF	TGTGCCAGCAGTTCTTGGAGCAATCAGCCCCAGCATTTT
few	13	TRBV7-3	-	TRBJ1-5	CASSIDRNQPQHF	TGTGCCAGCAGCATCGACAGGAATCAGCCCCAGCATTTT
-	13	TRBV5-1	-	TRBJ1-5	CASSLAGSQPQHF	TGCGCCAGCAGCTTGGCAGGGTCACAGCCCCAGCATTTT
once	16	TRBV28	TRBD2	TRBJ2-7	CASRRTSGSRYYEQYF	TGTGCCAGCAGGCGGACTAGCGGGAGTCGTTACTACGAGCAGTACTTC
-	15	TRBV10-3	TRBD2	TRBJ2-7	CAISDGGESGYEQYF	TGTGCCATCAGTGATGGGGGGGAGTCCGGGTACGAGCAGTACTTC
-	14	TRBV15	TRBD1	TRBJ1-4	CATSIRDRVGKLFF	TGTGCCACCTCAATCCGGGACAGGGTGGGAAAACTGTTTTTT
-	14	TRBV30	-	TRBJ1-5	CAWSVLNSNQPQHF	TGTGCCTGGAGTGTGCTGAATAGCAATCAGCCCCAGCATTTT
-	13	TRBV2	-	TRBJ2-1	CASSPGYEGEQFF	TGTGCCAGCAGTCCGGGGTACGAGGGTGAGCAGTTCTTC
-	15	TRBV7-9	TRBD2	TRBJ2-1	CASSLGLAGVGEQFF	TGTGCCAGCAGCTTAGGACTAGCGGGAGTAGGTGAGCAGTTCTTC
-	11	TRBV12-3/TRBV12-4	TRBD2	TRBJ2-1	CASSRGGEQFF	TGTGCCAGCAGTCGGGGAGGGGAGCAGTTCTTC
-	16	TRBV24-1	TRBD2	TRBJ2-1	CATSAGGGSSYNEQFF	TGTGCCACCAGTGCGGGAGGTGGGAGCTCCTACAATGAGCAGTTCTTC
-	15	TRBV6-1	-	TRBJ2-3	CASSEGAGAVDTQYF	TGTGCCAGCAGCGAAGGAGCAGGGGCAGTAGATACGCAGTATTTT
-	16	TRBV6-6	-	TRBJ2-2	CASSYLGFANTGELFF	TGTGCCAGCAGTTACTTGGGTTTCGCGAACACCGGGGAGCTGTTTTTT
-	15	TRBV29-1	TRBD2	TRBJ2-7	CSVEKAGGPDYEQYF	TGCAGCGTTGAAAAAGCGGGAGGGCCGGACTACGAGCAGTACTTC